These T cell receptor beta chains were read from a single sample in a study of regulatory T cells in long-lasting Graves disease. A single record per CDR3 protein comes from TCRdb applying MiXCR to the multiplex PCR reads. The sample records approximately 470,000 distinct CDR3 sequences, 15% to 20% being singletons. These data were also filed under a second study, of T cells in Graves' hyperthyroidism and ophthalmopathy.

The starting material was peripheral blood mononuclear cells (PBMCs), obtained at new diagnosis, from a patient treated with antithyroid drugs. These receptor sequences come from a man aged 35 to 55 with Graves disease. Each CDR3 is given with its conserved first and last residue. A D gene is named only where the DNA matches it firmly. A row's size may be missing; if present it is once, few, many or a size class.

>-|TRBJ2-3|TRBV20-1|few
TGCAGTGCTAGAGATCATTTTCGGCTGGATACGCAGTATTTT
CSARDHFRLDTQYF
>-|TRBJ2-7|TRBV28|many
TGTGCCAGCAGTTTATATCCGTACGAGCAGTACTTC
CASSLYPYEQYF
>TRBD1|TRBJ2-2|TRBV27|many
TGTGCCAGCAGTTTATATGCCAGGGGGCGTGCCGGGGAGCTGTTTTTT
CASSLYARGRAGELFF
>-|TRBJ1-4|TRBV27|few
TGTGCCAGCAGTTTTGGCAGGGTGGGCGAAAAACCGTTTTTT
CASSFGRVGEKPFF
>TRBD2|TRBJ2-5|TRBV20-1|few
TGCAGTGCTTTGGTCGGTAGCGGGAACCAAGAGACCCAGTACTTC
CSALVGSGNQETQYF
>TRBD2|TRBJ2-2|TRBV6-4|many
TGTGCCAGCAGTAGCGGGAGCACCGGGGAGCTGTTTTTT
CASSSGSTGELFF
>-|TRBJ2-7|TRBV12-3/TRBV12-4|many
TGTGCCAGCAGTAGGACCGAGACCTACGAGCAGTACTTC
CASSRTETYEQYF
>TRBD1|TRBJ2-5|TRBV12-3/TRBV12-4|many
TGTGCCAGCAGGGAACAGGGGTCAGCAGAGACCCAGTACTTC
CASREQGSAETQYF
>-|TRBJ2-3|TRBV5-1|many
TGCGCCAGCAGCTTCATTATTACAACTAGCACAGATACGCAGTATTTT
CASSFIITTSTDTQYF
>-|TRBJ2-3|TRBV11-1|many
TGTGCCAGCAGCTCCGGACGGCGTGATACGCAGTATTTT
CASSSGRRDTQYF
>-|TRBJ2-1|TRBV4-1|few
TGCGCCAGCAGCCTACTACAGGGTTCCAACAATGAGCAGTTCTTC
CASSLLQGSNNEQFF
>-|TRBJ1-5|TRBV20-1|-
TGCAGTGCTAGAGATCCGAGTGTCAATCAGCCCCAGCATTTT
CSARDPSVNQPQHF
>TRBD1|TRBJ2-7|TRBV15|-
TGTGCCACCAGCCTAGGACAGGGCGGCGAGCAGTACTTC
CATSLGQGGEQYF
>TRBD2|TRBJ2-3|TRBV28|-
TGTGCCAGCAGTTTACCCCTCGGACTAGCGGGAGCGGGAGATACGCAGTATTTT
CASSLPLGLAGAGDTQYF
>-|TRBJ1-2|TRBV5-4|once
TGTGCCAGCAGCTCGGGGGGGGAGGCCTATGGCTACACCTTC
CASSSGGEAYGYTF
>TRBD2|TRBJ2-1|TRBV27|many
TGTGCCAGCAGTTTACTAGCGGGAGGAGGTGAGCAGTTCTTC
CASSLLAGGGEQFF
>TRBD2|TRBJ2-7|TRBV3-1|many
TGTGCCAGTAACGGTGCGGGAGCAAATGGGGTATACGAGCAGTACTTC
CASNGAGANGVYEQYF
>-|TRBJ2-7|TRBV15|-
TGTGCCACCAGCCGCTCCTCCTACGAGCAGTACTTC
CATSRSSYEQYF
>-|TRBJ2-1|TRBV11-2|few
TGTGCCAGCAGCTTAAGAGGGGACTCCTACAATGAGCAGTTCTTC
CASSLRGDSYNEQFF
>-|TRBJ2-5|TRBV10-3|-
TGTGCCATCAGTGAGTCTGGGGAGACCCAGTACTTC
CAISESGETQYF
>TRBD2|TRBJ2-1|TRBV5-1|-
TGCGCCAGCAGCGAGATAGCGGGAGGGGTGAATGAGCAGTTCTTC
CASSEIAGGVNEQFF
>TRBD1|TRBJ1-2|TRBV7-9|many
TGTGCCAGCAGCCGGGACAGGACTAACTATGGCTACACCTTC
CASSRDRTNYGYTF
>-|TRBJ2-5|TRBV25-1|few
TGTGCCAGCAGTGCCGACAGGAGGGGGGGACAAGAGACCCAGTACTTC
CASSADRRGGQETQYF
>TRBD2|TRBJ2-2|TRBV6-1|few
TGTGCCAGCAGCGGGAGGATCACCGGGGAGCTGTTTTTT
CASSGRITGELFF
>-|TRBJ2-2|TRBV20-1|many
TGCAGTGCTTCGACTGCGACCGGGGAGCTGTTTTTT
CSASTATGELFF
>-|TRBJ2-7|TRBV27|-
TGTGCCAGCAGTTTATGGTTTGGCAACGAGCAGTACTTC
CASSLWFGNEQYF
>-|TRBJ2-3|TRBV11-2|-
TGTGCCAGCAGCCTTTCAGAAGATACGCAGTATTTT
CASSLSEDTQYF
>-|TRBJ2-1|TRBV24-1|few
TGTGCCACCAGTGATTTCAGCGGTTACAATGAGCAGTTCTTC
CATSDFSGYNEQFF
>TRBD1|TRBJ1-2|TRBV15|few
TGTGCCACCAGCACGGATTCGACAGGGGATACCTTC
CATSTDSTGDTF
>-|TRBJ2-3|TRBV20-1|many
TGCAGTGCTACCTCCAGATCCTACACAGATACGCAGTATTTT
CSATSRSYTDTQYF
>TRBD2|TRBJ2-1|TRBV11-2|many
TGTGCCAGCAGCCCAATTAAGCGGGAGGGCCGGTATGAGCAGTTCTTC
CASSPIKREGRYEQFF
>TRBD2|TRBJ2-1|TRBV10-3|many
TGTGCCATCAGGGACGAACGGGAGGGCTCCTACAATGAGCAGTTCTTC
CAIRDEREGSYNEQFF
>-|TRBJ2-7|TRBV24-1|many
TGTGCCACCAGTGATTACAACGTACACGAGCAGTACTTC
CATSDYNVHEQYF
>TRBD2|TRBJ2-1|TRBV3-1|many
TGTGCCAGCATCCAAAGCGGGAGGGCCAGTGAGCAGTTCTTC
CASIQSGRASEQFF
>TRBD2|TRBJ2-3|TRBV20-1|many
TGCAGTGCTAGAGATTACCCTAGCGGGGGCGTAGATACGCAGTATTTT
CSARDYPSGGVDTQYF
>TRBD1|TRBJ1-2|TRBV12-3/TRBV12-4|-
TGTGCCAGCAGAAGACAGGGGGCAGGTGGCTACACCTTC
CASRRQGAGGYTF
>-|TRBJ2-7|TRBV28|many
TGTGCCAGCAGTGGGACCGGAGCATTATACTACGAGCAGTACTTC
CASSGTGALYYEQYF
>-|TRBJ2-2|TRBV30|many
TGTGCCTGGAGGGGGGGACCGAACACCGGGGAGCTGTTTTTT
CAWRGGPNTGELFF
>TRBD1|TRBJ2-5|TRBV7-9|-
TGTGCCAGCAGCTCGGGACAGGGGGCATGGGAGACCCAGTACTTC
CASSSGQGAWETQYF
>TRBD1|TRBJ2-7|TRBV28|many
TGTGCCAGCAGTTGGACAGGGGCGAGCTACGAGCAGTACTTC
CASSWTGASYEQYF
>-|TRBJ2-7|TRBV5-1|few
TGTGCCAGCAGCTTTAAACAGGGCTACGAGCAGTACTTC
CASSFKQGYEQYF
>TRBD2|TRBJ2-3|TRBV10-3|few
TGTGCCATCAGTGAGTCGCTAGCGGGAGTTACAGATACGCAGTATTTT
CAISESLAGVTDTQYF
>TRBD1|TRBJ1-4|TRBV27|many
TGTGCCAGCCGACAGGGGGTCGATGAAAAACTGTTTTTT
CASRQGVDEKLFF
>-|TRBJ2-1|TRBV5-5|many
TGTGCCAGCAGCTTGGATTGGAAGTTTTCCAATGAGCAGTTCTTC
CASSLDWKFSNEQFF
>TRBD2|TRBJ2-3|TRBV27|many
TGTGCCAGCGTATCTCTTGGGCTAGCGGGAGTGGATACGCAGTATTTT
CASVSLGLAGVDTQYF
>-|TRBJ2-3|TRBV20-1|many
TGCAGTGCCGCTAAGGACTCGAAAGATACGCAGTATTTT
CSAAKDSKDTQYF
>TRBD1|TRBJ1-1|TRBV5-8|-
TGTGCCAGCAGCCTAGGGGACAGATCGAACACTGAAGCTTTCTTT
CASSLGDRSNTEAFF
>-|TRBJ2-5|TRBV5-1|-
TGCGCCAGCAGCTTCACAGGGTTTGAGACCCAGTACTTC
CASSFTGFETQYF